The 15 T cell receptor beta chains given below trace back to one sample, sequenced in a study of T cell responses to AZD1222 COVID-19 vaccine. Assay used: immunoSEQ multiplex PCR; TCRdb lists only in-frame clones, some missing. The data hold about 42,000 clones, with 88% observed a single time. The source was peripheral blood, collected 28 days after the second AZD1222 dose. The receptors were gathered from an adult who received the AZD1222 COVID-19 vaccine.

The CDR3 here is CASSEPGQGAGGYTF. As DNA, the CDR3 is TGTGCCAGCAGTGAACCGGGACAGGGGGCAGGAGGCTACACCTTC. The chain has TRBV6-1 and TRBJ1-2; 12 bases match TRBD1. The CDR3 runs 15 residues. Germline CDR1 is MNHNS and CDR2 is SASEGT. V was clipped by 2 bases and J by 8 bases; unmatched bases: 6.

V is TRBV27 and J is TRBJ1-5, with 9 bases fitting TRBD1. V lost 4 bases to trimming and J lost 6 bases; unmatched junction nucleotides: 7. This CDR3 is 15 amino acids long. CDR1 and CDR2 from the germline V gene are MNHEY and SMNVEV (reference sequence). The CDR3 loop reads CASSSTGGWGQPQHF. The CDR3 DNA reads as TGTGCCAGCAGTTCGACAGGGGGTTGGGGTCAGCCCCAGCATTTT.

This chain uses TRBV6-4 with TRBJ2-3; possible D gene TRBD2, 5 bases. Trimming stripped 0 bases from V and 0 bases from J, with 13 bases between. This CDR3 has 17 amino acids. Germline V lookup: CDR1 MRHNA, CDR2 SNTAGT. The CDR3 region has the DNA TGTGCCAGCAGTGACTCAAGCGGCTTAGGTAGCACAGATACGCAGTATTTT. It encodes CASSDSSGLGSTDTQYF.

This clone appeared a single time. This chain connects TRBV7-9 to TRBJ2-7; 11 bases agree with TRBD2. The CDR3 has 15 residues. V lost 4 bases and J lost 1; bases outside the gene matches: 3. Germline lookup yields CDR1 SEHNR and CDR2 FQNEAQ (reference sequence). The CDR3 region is CASSSGLAASYEQYF. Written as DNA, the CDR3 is TGTGCCAGCAGCTCGGGACTAGCGGCGTCCTACGAGCAGTACTTC.

This CDR3 reads CASSLGGDLRSPQHF. The CDR3 nucleotides read TGTGCCAGCAGCCTGGGTGGGGACCTAAGGTCGCCCCAGCATTTT. The chain links TRBV5-4 to TRBJ1-5; maybe TRBD1 (5 bases). Trimming pared 4 bases from V and 9 bases from J, leaving 20 bases between. The CDR3 totals 15 residues. Germline V gene data show CDR1 as SGHNT and CDR2 as YYREEE (reference sequence). Combining the CDR3 with reference TRBV5-4 and TRBJ1-5 gives the whole variable domain ETGVTQSPTHLIKTRGQQVTLRCSSQSGHNTVSWYQQALGQGPQFIFQYYREEENGRGNFPPRFSGLQFPNYSSELNVNALELDDSALYLCASSLGGDLRSPQHFGDGTRLSIL.

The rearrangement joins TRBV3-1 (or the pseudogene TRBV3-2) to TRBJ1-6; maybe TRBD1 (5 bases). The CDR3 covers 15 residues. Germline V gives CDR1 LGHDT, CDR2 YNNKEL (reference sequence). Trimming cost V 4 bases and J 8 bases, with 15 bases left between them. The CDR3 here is CASSLDNLGDSPLHF. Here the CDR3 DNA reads TGTGCCAGCAGCCTGGACAACTTAGGGGATTCACCCCTCCACTTT.

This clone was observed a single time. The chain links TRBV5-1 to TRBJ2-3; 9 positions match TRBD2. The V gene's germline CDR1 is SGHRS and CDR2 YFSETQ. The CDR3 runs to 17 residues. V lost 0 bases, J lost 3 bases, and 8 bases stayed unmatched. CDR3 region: CASSLDAGGPRTDTQYF. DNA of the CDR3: TGCGCCAGCAGCTTGGACGCGGGAGGGCCTAGGACAGATACGCAGTATTTT.

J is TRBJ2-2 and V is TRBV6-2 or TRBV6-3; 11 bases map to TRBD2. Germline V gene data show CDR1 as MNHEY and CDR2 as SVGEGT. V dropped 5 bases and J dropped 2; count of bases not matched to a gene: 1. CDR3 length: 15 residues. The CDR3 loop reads CASSTSGGNTGELFF. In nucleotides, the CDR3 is TGTGCCAGCAGTACTAGCGGGGGAAACACCGGGGAGCTGTTTTTT.

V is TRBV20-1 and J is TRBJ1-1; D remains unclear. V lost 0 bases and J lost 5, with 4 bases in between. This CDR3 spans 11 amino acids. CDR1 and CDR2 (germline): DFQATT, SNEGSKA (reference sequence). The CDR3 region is CSARDRTEAFF. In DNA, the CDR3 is TGCAGTGCTAGAGATAGGACTGAAGCTTTCTTT.

CDR3 sequence: CASSSPPPDTQYF. The CDR3 bases are TGTGCCAGCAGCTCACCCCCACCAGATACGCAGTATTTT. The chain is built from TRBV7-9 and TRBJ2-3; D remains unclear. This CDR3 has 13 amino acids. The germline V gene has CDR1 SEHNR and CDR2 FQNEAQ (reference sequence). Deletions cut 4 bases from V and 4 bases from J, with 9 bases between.

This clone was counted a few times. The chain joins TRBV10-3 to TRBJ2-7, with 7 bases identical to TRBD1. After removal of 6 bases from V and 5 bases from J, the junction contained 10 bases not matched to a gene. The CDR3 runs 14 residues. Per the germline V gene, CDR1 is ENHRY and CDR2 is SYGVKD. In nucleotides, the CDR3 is TGTGCCATCAGGGCTACAGGGGACGGCAACGAGCAGTACTTC. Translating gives CAIRATGDGNEQYF.

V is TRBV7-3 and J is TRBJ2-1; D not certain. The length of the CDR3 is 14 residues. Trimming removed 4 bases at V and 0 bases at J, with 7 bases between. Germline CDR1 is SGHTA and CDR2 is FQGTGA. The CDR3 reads CASSSEPSYNEQFF. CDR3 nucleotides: TGTGCCAGCAGCTCAGAACCCTCCTACAATGAGCAGTTCTTC.

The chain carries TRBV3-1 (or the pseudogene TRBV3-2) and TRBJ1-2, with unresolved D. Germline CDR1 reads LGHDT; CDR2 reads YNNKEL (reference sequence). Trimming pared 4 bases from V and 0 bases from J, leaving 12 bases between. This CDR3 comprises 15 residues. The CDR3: CASSRRGSANYGYTF. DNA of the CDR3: TGTGCCAGCAGCCGCCGAGGGAGTGCTAACTATGGCTACACCTTC.

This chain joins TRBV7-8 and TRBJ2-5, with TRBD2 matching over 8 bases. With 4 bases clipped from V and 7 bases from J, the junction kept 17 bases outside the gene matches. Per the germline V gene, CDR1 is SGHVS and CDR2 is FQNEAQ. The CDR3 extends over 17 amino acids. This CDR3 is CASSSRQLAVGSGTQYF. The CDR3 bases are TGTGCCAGCAGCTCGCGTCAACTAGCGGTGGGTTCGGGGACCCAGTACTTC.

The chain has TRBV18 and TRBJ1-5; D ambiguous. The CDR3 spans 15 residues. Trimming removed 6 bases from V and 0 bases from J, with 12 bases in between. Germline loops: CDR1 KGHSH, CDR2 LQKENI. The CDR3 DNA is TGTGCCAGCTCCCACGGACCGTTTAGCAATCAGCCCCAGCATTTT. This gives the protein CASSHGPFSNQPQHF. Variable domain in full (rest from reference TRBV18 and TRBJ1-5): NAGVMQNPRHLVRRRGQEARLRCSPMKGHSHVYWYRQLPEEGLKFMVYLQKENIIDESGMPKERFSAEFPKEGPSILRIQQVVRGDSAAYFCASSHGPFSNQPQHFGDGTRLSIL.